This paragraph reports one TCR beta chain. The antigen is not known. This entry belongs to a study of T cell responses to AZD1222 COVID-19 vaccine. Assay used: immunoSEQ multiplex PCR; TCRdb lists only in-frame clones, some missing. The sample has 80,000 to 90,000 clones, 90% seen once; the top ten hold about 5%. General study results and limits: Spike-wide vaccine-associated CD4 TCRs dominated at 160-218 and 743-854. Elevations in Spike-specific TCR breadth and depth followed administration of two AZD1222 doses.

The CDR3 sequence is 16 residues long. The V gene lost 0 bases and the J gene lost 8 bases, with 16 bases spanning the gap. Germline lookup yields CDR1 MGHRA and CDR2 YSYEKL. This TCR was sampled from an adult who received the AZD1222 COVID-19 vaccine. The gene calls are TRBV4-1 and TRBJ1-4; D not certain. Sequenced material: peripheral blood, taken 28 days after the second AZD1222 dose. The CDR3, as DNA: TGCGCCAGCAGCCAAGATAGCCAGGCTCAAAGGGAAAAACTGTTTTTT. Amino acids: CASSQDSQAQREKLFF.